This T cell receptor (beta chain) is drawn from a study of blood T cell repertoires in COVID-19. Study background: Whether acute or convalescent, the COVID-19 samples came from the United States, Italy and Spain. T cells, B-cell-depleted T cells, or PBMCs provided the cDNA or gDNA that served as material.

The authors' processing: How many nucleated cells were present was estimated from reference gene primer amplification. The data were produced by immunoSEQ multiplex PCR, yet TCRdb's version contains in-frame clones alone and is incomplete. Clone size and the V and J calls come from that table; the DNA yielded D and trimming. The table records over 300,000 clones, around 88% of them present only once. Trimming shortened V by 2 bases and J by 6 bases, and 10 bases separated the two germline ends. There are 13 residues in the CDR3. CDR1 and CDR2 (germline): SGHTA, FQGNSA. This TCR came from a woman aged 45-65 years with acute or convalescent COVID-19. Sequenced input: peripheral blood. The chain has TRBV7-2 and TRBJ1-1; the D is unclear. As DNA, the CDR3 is TGTGCCAGCAGCTTACAAATTCCGGCTGAAGCTTTCTTT. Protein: CASSLQIPAEAFF.